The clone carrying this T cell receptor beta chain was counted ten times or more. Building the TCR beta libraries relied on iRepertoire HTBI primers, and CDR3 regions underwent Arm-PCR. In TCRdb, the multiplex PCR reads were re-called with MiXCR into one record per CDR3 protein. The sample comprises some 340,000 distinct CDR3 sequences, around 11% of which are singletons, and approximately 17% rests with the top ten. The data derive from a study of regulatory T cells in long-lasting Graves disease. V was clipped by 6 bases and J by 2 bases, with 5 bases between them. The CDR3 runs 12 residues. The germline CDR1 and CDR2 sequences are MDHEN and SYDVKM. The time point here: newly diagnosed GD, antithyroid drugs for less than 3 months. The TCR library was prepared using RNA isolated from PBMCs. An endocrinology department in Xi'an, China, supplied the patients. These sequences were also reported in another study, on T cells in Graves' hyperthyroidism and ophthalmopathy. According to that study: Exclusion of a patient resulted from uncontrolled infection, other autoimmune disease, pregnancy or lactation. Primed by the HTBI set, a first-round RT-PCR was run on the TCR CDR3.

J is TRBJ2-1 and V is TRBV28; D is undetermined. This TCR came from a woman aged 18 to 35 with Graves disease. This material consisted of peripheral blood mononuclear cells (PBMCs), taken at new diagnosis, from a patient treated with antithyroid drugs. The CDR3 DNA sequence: TGTGCCAGCAGCCCCGCCTACAATGAGCAGTTCTTC. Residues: CASSPAYNEQFF.